The present T cell receptor (beta chain) was sequenced within a study of spatial heterogeneity in lung cancer. Whole-study results and caveats: Counts of ubiquitous and regional expanded TCRs tracked ubiquitous and regional nonsynonymous mutations, respectively. Mutation counts in tumors were tracked by counts of expanded intratumoral alpha and beta TCRs.

The time point is: sample taken at primary tumor resection. The cohort: some 70 early-stage, untreated non-small cell lung cancer patients. The study sequenced unsorted whole RNA from tumor, nontumor lung or frozen PBMC. J lost 5 bases, V lost 4 bases, and 12 bases had no gene match. The germline V gene has CDR1 LGHDT and CDR2 YNNKEL (reference sequence). The CDR3 contains 17 residues. Of note for this clonotype: Antigen specificity is unknown.

On each TCR cDNA molecule, a unique molecular identifier was present. In TCRdb, the 5' RACE reads were re-called with MiXCR into one record per CDR3 protein. The sample lists 20,000 to 25,000 distinct CDR3 sequences; more than 15% were seen once. The source is a female donor with early-stage non-small cell lung cancer. The sequencing used lung tumor tissue, collected at surgery. V usage is TRBV3-1 and J usage is TRBJ2-7; TRBD2 matches 12 bases. The CDR3 DNA follows: TGTGCCAGCAGCCCGGCCAAACCGGGACTAGCGGGCGACGAGCAGTACTTC. It yields the protein CASSPAKPGLAGDEQYF.